This T cell receptor (beta chain) was identified in a study of response to subunit inactivated influenza vaccine. The trim removed 5 bases at V and 7 bases at J, leaving 9 bases unmatched. The germline V gene has CDR1 KGHSH and CDR2 LQKENI. CDR3 length: 15 residues. This clonotype was counted between two and nine times. TCRdb re-analysed the RT-PCR reads in MiXCR, keeping a single row per CDR3 protein. The table lists 700,000 to 900,000 distinct CDR3 sequences, approximately 21% of them singletons, with roughly 10% in the top ten. J is TRBJ2-1 and V is TRBV18, with 9 bases fitting TRBD2. The receptor's source is a middle-aged man who received an inactivated influenza vaccine. The material sequenced was PBMCs from blood, taken less than 6 days after vaccination. CDR3 coding DNA: TGTGCCAGCTCAATGGGACTAGCTAGCCTTAATGAGCAGTTCTTC. Translation: CASSMGLASLNEQFF.